The sequence of this T cell receptor (beta chain) was determined in a study of PD-1 blockade in classical Hodgkin lymphoma. Looking at the study overall: Nivolumab was given intravenously to patients at 3 mg/kg every 2 weeks.

Profiled with immunoSEQ multiplex PCR; TCRdb holds only in-frame clones, not every one. This table has under 20,000 clones, 60% to 80% appearing once. Whole-study results and caveats: As was reported, newly diagnosed patients showed lower baseline TCR diversity than healthy donors did. By C4D1, CD4+ diversity increased significantly, especially in complete responders. The repertoire differences lack a defined cause, possibly disease activity or prior therapy.

Comments on this clone: The antigen remains unidentified.

Regarding time point: cycle 4 day 1 (C4D1), after more than five weeks of nivolumab. With no exception, relapse followed autologous stem cell transplantation in all patients, and brentuximab vedotin exposure varied. Researchers report purifying CD4+ T cells from thawed PBMCs by magnetic negative selection. The source is a human donor with classical Hodgkin lymphoma. Sequencing used CD4+ T cells from blood, obtained before the fourth cycle of nivolumab.

The chain's CDR3 is CASSLQGISTDTQYF. The CDR3 DNA reads as TGCGCCAGCAGCTTACAGGGGATAAGCACAGATACGCAGTATTTT. V and J are TRBV5-1 and TRBJ2-3; TRBD1 matches at 7 bases. CDR3 length equals 15 residues. CDR1 and CDR2 (germline): SGHRS, YFSETQ. Trimming cost V 2 bases and J 0 bases; bases outside gene matches: 3.